One and the same sample provided the 3 T cell receptor beta chains below, sequenced in a study of shared clonotypes between healthy human individuals. The protocol was immunoSEQ multiplex PCR, while the TCRdb copy is restricted to in-frame clones and leaves out a portion. The sample has some 1.4 million clones, roughly 96% seen once; the top ten hold 1.2%. The sequenced material came from naive CD4+ T cells sorted from blood. The sample's subset: CD45RA+ positively selected. The receptors stem from a man aged 30-40 years in good health.

V usage is TRBV5-4 and J usage is TRBJ2-5; D is undetermined. The CDR3 runs 14 residues. CDR1 is SGHNT, CDR2 YYREEE, per germline (reference sequence). The germline V and J ends were trimmed by 4 bases and 4 bases, with 14 bases remaining between them. CDR3 sequence (DNA): TGTGCCAGCAGCACCACCTCGGGTCCAGAGACCCAGTACTTC. Amino acid sequence: CASSTTSGPETQYF.

This chain joins TRBV5-1 and TRBJ2-7, with 10 bases aligning to TRBD2. Trimming at V came to 3 bases and at J to 0 bases, leaving 6 bases not matched to a gene. From germline, CDR1 is SGHRS and CDR2 YFSETQ. The CDR3 has 16 residues. The CDR3 here is CASSSDSGGSSYEQYF. CDR3 DNA sequence: TGCGCCAGCAGCTCTGATAGCGGGGGGAGCTCCTACGAGCAGTACTTC.

The chain recombines TRBV5-1 with TRBJ2-3; D is uncertain. Deletions cut 3 bases from V and 5 bases from J, with 16 bases between. Germline lookup yields CDR1 SGHRS and CDR2 YFSETQ. The CDR3 contains 15 residues. CDR3 residues: CASSSDLNLRDTQYF. The CDR3 bases are TGCGCCAGCAGCTCAGACCTAAACCTTCGAGATACGCAGTATTTT.